These 32 T cell receptor beta chains came from one sample sequenced in a study of cytomegalovirus exposure and HLA in healthy donors. This PCR relied on a set of 60 Vbeta primers and 13 Jbeta primers. Only in-frame clones appear in the TCRdb table, and some are missing; sequencing was by immunoSEQ multiplex PCR. The sample gives some 150,000 clones, roughly 80% of which show up once; 3.3% is in the top ten. Sequencing input: PBMCs. The receptors here all came from a man between 40 and 49 years old in good health and CMV-seronegative.

This clone was seen a single time. The chain combines TRBV30 with TRBJ2-5; possibly TRBD2 for D (5 bases). Trimming left V 1 base short and J 4 bases short, with 10 bases between. Looked up from germline, CDR1 is GTSNPN and CDR2 is SVGIG (reference sequence). The length of the CDR3 is 13 residues. The CDR3 nucleotides read TGTGCCTGGAGTGGACGGGGTCGAGAGACCCAGTACTTC. Protein sequence: CAWSGRGRETQYF. Together with reference TRBV30 and TRBJ2-5, the CDR3 gives the full variable domain: SQTIHQWPATLVQPVGSPLSLECTVEGTSNPNLYWYRQAAGRGLQLLFYSVGIGQISSEVPQNLSASRPQDRQFILSSKKLLLSDSGFYLCAWSGRGRETQYFGPGTRLLVL.

This chain connects TRBV25-1 to TRBJ1-6; the match to TRBD1 covers 7 bases. This CDR3 is built from 18 residues. V shed 3 bases, J shed 0 bases, and the junction held 8 bases outside the gene matches. The germline V gene encodes CDR1 MGHDK and CDR2 SYGVNS. The CDR3 nucleotides are TGTGCCAGCAGTGATTATAGGGACAGCCTCTCCTATAATTCACCCCTCCACTTT. The encoded protein is CASSDYRDSLSYNSPLHF.

This clone showed up just a few times. V is TRBV6-5 and J is TRBJ1-1; D possibly corresponds to TRBD1 (5 bases). The CDR3 consists of 13 residues. The germline V gene has CDR1 MNHEY and CDR2 SVGAGI. V shed 2 bases and J shed 5 bases, with 9 bases lying between them. The CDR3 DNA is TGTGCCAGCAGTTACGTGGGGGGAACTGAAGCTTTCTTT. It encodes CASSYVGGTEAFF.

The CDR3 DNA is TGTGCCAGCAGCTCGAGGCTAGCGGGGATGGACAAAAACATTCAGTACTTC. Its translation: CASSSRLAGMDKNIQYF. The chain is built from TRBV5-5 and TRBJ2-4; 9 positions agree with TRBD2. Germline V gene sequence: CDR1 SGHKS, CDR2 YYEKEE (reference sequence). The V and J ends lost 3 bases and 3 bases, in that order; junction bases with no gene match: 10. This CDR3 has 17 amino acids.

This clone was observed a handful of times. V and J are TRBV2 and TRBJ1-5, with TRBD1 matching 7 bases. V lost 6 bases and J lost 3; bases outside the gene matches: 5. Per germline, CDR1 SNHLY and CDR2 FYNNEI. The CDR3 spans 14 residues. DNA for the CDR3: TGTGCCAGCAGGGCAGACAGGGACAATCAGCCCCAGCATTTT. Encoded protein: CASRADRDNQPQHF.

This clone has more than one count but fewer than ten. This chain joins TRBV10-1 and TRBJ2-5; 8 bases agree with TRBD1. The J segment lost 5 bases and the V segment lost 6 bases, leaving 14 bases of the junction unmatched. CDR1 is WNHNN and CDR2 is SYGVQD in the germline V gene (reference sequence). The length of the CDR3 is 16 residues. The CDR3 sequence: CASRLFRSDREETQYF. CDR3 sequence (DNA): TGCGCCAGCAGACTGTTTAGATCGGACAGGGAGGAGACCCAGTACTTC.

As DNA, the CDR3 is TGTGCCAGCAGCCGAGACCCCGGGACAGTTTATGGCTACACCTTC. It specifies CASSRDPGTVYGYTF. V gene TRBV9 combines with J gene TRBJ1-2, with TRBD1 matching over 7 bases. The CDR3 spans 15 residues. The germline V gene has CDR1 SGDLS and CDR2 YYNGEE. Germline trimming cut 4 bases from V and 5 bases from J; bases unmatched to any gene: 11.

The CDR3 region is CASRPPGPGEQYF. The CDR3 coding sequence is TGTGCCAGCAGGCCTCCGGGTCCCGGCGAGCAGTACTTC. The chain couples TRBV25-1 to TRBJ2-7; D is unresolved. V gave up 6 bases and J gave up 6 bases, with 15 bases separating them. The V gene's germline CDR1 is MGHDK and CDR2 SYGVNS. The CDR3 runs to 13 residues.

The CDR3 loop reads CASSPRDTEAFF. The CDR3 DNA sequence: TGCGCCAGCAGCCCGCGGGACACTGAAGCTTTCTTT. The chain joins TRBV4-1 to TRBJ1-1, with no clear D. The CDR3 is 12 residues long. Between the trimmed V and J ends, which lost 4 bases and 3 bases, there was a span of 6 bases. Germline V gives CDR1 MGHRA, CDR2 YSYEKL.

This clone was seen more than once but under ten times. The chain combines TRBV29-1 with TRBJ1-2; maybe TRBD1 (5 bases). The CDR3 consists of 16 residues. CDR1 is SQVTM and CDR2 is ANQGSEA in the germline V gene. V was cut by 3 bases and J by 1 base, with 18 bases left in between. The CDR3, as DNA: TGCAGCGTTGATTCGCGGGGGAAGCTGGGTAACTATGGCTACACCTTC. It encodes CSVDSRGKLGNYGYTF.

This chain joins TRBV7-9 and TRBJ1-5; D is undetermined. This CDR3 is built from 14 residues. V was trimmed by 2 bases and J by 9 bases, leaving 14 bases between them. Germline lookup yields CDR1 SEHNR and CDR2 FQNEAQ (reference sequence). The CDR3 coding sequence is TGTGCCAGCAGCTTATACGGAGAATCTACGCCCCAGCATTTT. It is translated as CASSLYGESTPQHF.

The gene calls are TRBV5-1 and TRBJ2-7; D call uncertain. This CDR3 contains 12 residues. CDR1 SGHRS and CDR2 YFSETQ come from the germline V gene. V lost 2 bases, J lost 0 bases, and 3 bases lay in between. The CDR3 region is CASSFSSYEQYF. The CDR3, as DNA: TGCGCCAGCAGCTTTAGCTCCTACGAGCAGTACTTC.

The chain uses TRBV5-1 and TRBJ1-2, with D hard to call. CDR1 and CDR2 (germline): SGHRS, YFSETQ. Trimming removed 0 bases from V and 9 bases from J, with 18 bases in between. CDR3 length: 15 amino acids. Here the CDR3 reads CASSLEVGQAGSYTF. CDR3 DNA sequence: TGCGCCAGCAGCTTGGAAGTCGGCCAGGCGGGGAGCTACACCTTC.

V usage is TRBV7-2 and J usage is TRBJ2-1; 8 bases are a match to TRBD2. Germline loops: CDR1 SGHTA, CDR2 FQGNSA. Losses at the gene ends were 4 bases for V and 3 bases for J; bases not matched to a gene: 5. This CDR3 is built from 15 residues. The CDR3 protein is CASSSQRGFYNEQFF. The CDR3 region has the DNA TGTGCCAGCAGCTCCCAGCGGGGGTTCTACAATGAGCAGTTCTTC.

The sample holds a few counts of this clone. V and J are TRBV5-4 and TRBJ2-7; the D gene is possibly TRBD2 (5 bases). Trimming cost V 4 bases and J 2 bases, with 10 bases left between them. This CDR3 spans 13 amino acids. CDR1 SGHNT and CDR2 YYREEE come from the germline V gene (reference sequence). This chain's CDR3 is CASSVDLTYEQYF. The CDR3 coding sequence is TGTGCCAGCAGCGTGGACTTAACCTACGAGCAGTACTTC.

The chain is built from TRBV19 and TRBJ1-5, with D maybe TRBD1 (6 bases). Deletions cut 7 bases from V and 0 bases from J, with 13 bases between. The CDR3 sequence is 15 residues long. Germline CDR1 LNHDA, CDR2 SQIVND (reference sequence). This chain's CDR3 is CASKGGGYSNQPQHF. CDR3 DNA: TGTGCCAGTAAGGGAGGGGGGTATAGCAATCAGCCCCAGCATTTT.

As DNA, the CDR3 is TGTGCCAGTAGTTCACTAGCGGGGGGCTACAATGAGCAGTTCTTC. Translating gives CASSSLAGGYNEQFF. J is TRBJ2-1 and V is TRBV19; 12 positions match TRBD2. Germline lookup yields CDR1 LNHDA and CDR2 SQIVND (reference sequence). The V gene end was trimmed by 5 bases and the J gene end by 3 bases; junction bases not matched to a gene: 2. This CDR3 comprises 15 residues.

The chain carries TRBV9 and TRBJ2-5, with 9 bases aligning to TRBD2. The length of the CDR3 is 17 residues. The ends lost 0 bases at V and 2 bases at J; junction bases unmatched: 8. The V gene's germline CDR1 is SGDLS and CDR2 YYNGEE. The CDR3, as DNA: TGTGCCAGCAGCGTAGACAGTTCGCGGGGGGGACAAGAGACCCAGTACTTC. The encoded protein is CASSVDSSRGGQETQYF.

In its sample, this clone was seen once. The rearrangement joins TRBV5-1 to TRBJ2-7; 7 bases agree with TRBD2. The CDR3 extends over 15 amino acids. The V gene's germline CDR1 is SGHRS and CDR2 YFSETQ. V lost 0 bases to trimming and J lost 4 bases; unmatched junction nucleotides: 7. CDR3 amino acids: CASSLGGGGIYEQYF. The CDR3 DNA reads TGCGCCAGCAGCTTGGGCGGGGGAGGGATTTACGAGCAGTACTTC. The full variable domain, its missing parts supplied by reference TRBV5-1 and TRBJ2-7, is KAGVTQTPRYLIKTRGQQVTLSCSPISGHRSVSWYQQTPGQGLQFLFEYFSETQRNKGNFPGRFSGRQFSNSRSEMNVSTLELGDSALYLCASSLGGGGIYEQYFGPGTRLTVT.

The rearrangement uses TRBV9 and TRBJ2-5; 7 nucleotides match TRBD2. This CDR3 has 15 residues. V shed 0 bases, J shed 1 base, and the junction held 3 bases outside the gene matches. Germline V gene sequence: CDR1 SGDLS, CDR2 YYNGEE. CDR3 sequence: CASSVEPGGQETQYF. DNA of the CDR3: TGTGCCAGCAGCGTAGAACCGGGGGGCCAAGAGACCCAGTACTTC.

The rearrangement joins TRBV7-2 to TRBJ2-2; 12 bases line up with TRBD1. V lost 1 base, J lost 9 bases, and 6 bases stayed unmatched. The V gene's germline CDR1 is SGHTA and CDR2 FQGNSA. The CDR3 runs 16 residues. The CDR3: CASSLDGTGGRRELFF. The CDR3 DNA is TGTGCCAGCAGCTTAGATGGGACAGGGGGCCGGAGGGAGCTGTTTTTT.

This clone is a singleton in its sample. The chain has TRBV7-2 and TRBJ2-2, with TRBD2 matching 8 bases. Germline V gives CDR1 SGHTA, CDR2 FQGNSA. V lost 7 bases, J lost 4 bases, and 5 bases stayed unmatched. CDR3 size: 14 residues. The CDR3 DNA reads as TGTGCCAGCAAGAAACTAGCGGTCACCGGGGAGCTGTTTTTT. Encoded protein: CASKKLAVTGELFF.

The V gene is TRBV9, the J gene TRBJ1-2; D gene ambiguous. Germline CDR1 is SGDLS and CDR2 is YYNGEE. The CDR3 contains 15 residues. V was pared by 3 bases and J by 6 bases, with 18 bases between. CDR3 nucleotide sequence: TGTGCCAGCAGCGCCGCACTTCACGGGGTAGATGGCTACACCTTC. Amino acid sequence: CASSAALHGVDGYTF.

This chain joins TRBV9 and TRBJ2-4; 15 nucleotides agree with TRBD2. CDR1 and CDR2 (germline): SGDLS, YYNGEE. The CDR3 extends over 18 amino acids. Unmatched junction bases numbered 6, after V lost 5 bases and J lost 0 bases. CDR3: CASSGPGLAGGAKNIQYF. The CDR3 DNA reads TGTGCCAGCAGTGGGCCGGGACTAGCGGGGGGAGCCAAAAACATTCAGTACTTC.

The chain employs TRBV27 and TRBJ1-3, with D perhaps matching TRBD1 (5 bases). From germline, CDR1 is MNHEY and CDR2 SMNVEV (reference sequence). The CDR3 extends over 14 amino acids. With 2 bases removed from V and 4 bases from J, the gap between germline ends came to 9 bases. DNA for the CDR3: TGTGCCAGCAGTTTAAGACAGTCCGGAAACACCATATATTTT. Translating it yields CASSLRQSGNTIYF.

The rearrangement links TRBV5-4 to TRBJ1-3, with D possibly matching TRBD1 (5 bases). Trimming removed 6 bases from V and 4 bases from J, with 14 bases in between. Germline lookup yields CDR1 SGHNT and CDR2 YYREEE (reference sequence). The CDR3 totals 14 residues. The chain's CDR3 is CASTRGGKGNTIYF. CDR3 in DNA: TGTGCCAGCACCCGGGGGGGTAAAGGAAACACCATATATTTT.

This clone was counted once. The chain links TRBV21-1 to TRBJ2-1; the table assigns TRBD1, which was not confirmed against the DNA. TRBV21-1 is noted as a pseudogene. The CDR3 runs to 17 residues. CDR3 in amino acids: CASSKALAFWPYNEQFF. The CDR3 region has the DNA TGTGCCAGCAGCAAAGCGCTTGCATTTTGGCCCTACAATGAGCAGTTCTTC.

This chain uses TRBV2 with TRBJ1-5; D not certain. The germline V gene has CDR1 SNHLY and CDR2 FYNNEI. This CDR3 has 13 residues. Trimming removed 5 bases from V and 6 bases from J, with 11 bases in between. CDR3 protein: CASSPGESQPQHF. DNA for the CDR3: TGTGCCAGCAGTCCCGGGGAAAGTCAGCCCCAGCATTTT.

This chain joins TRBV14 and TRBJ1-5; TRBD1 matches at 8 bases. Germline V CDR1 and CDR2: SGHDN, FVKESK. There are 20 residues in the CDR3. The J segment lost 1 base and the V segment lost 1 base, leaving 15 bases of the junction unmatched. In DNA form, the CDR3 reads TGTGCCAGCAGCCAAGGGTGGGCCAGGGGGCGCGAAAGAAGCAATCAGCCCCAGCATTTT. Its translation is CASSQGWARGRERSNQPQHF.

The chain carries TRBV27 and TRBJ2-6; D not resolved. The CDR3 covers 13 residues. With 6 bases removed from V and 0 bases from J, the gap between germline ends came to 3 bases. CDR1 is MNHEY and CDR2 is SMNVEV in the germline V gene (reference sequence). As DNA, the CDR3 is TGTGCCAGCAGCTTCTCTGGGGCCAACGTCCTGACTTTC. This codes for CASSFSGANVLTF.

This chain uses TRBV7-9 with TRBJ2-5, with D perhaps TRBD2 (5 bases). Between the trimmed V and J ends, which lost 4 bases and 2 bases, there was a span of 17 bases. Germline V CDR1 and CDR2: SEHNR, FQNEAQ (reference sequence). This CDR3 has 16 amino acids. CDR3 in amino acids: CASSSLNEGTQETQYF. The CDR3 bases are TGTGCCAGCAGCTCCCTCAACGAGGGTACGCAAGAGACCCAGTACTTC.

The V and J genes are TRBV6-1 and TRBJ1-2, with TRBD1 matching over 9 bases. The CDR3 runs 14 residues. Trimming removed 5 bases from V and 2 bases from J; junction bases left unmatched: 3. The V gene's germline CDR1 is MNHNS and CDR2 SASEGT. In nucleotides, the CDR3 is TGTGCCAGCAGTCAGGGACAGGGAAACTATGGCTACACCTTC. It is translated as CASSQGQGNYGYTF.